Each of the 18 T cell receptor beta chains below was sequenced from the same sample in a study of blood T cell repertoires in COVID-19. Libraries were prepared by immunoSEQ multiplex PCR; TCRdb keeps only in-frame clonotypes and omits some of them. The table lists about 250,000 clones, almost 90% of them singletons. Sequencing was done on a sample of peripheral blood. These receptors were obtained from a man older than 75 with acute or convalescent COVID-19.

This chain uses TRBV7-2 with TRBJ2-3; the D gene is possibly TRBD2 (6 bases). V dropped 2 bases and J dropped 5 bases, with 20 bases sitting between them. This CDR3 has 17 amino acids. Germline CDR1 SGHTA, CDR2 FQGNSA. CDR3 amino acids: CASSLWGSGAGEDTQYF. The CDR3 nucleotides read TGTGCCAGCAGCTTATGGGGGAGTGGAGCGGGTGAAGATACGCAGTATTTT. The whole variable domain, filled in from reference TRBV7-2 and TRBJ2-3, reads GAGVSQSPSNKVTEKGKDVELRCDPISGHTALYWYRQSLGQGLEFLIYFQGNSAPDKSGLPSDRFSAERTGGSVSTLTIQRTQQEDSAVYLCASSLWGSGAGEDTQYFGPGTRLTVL.

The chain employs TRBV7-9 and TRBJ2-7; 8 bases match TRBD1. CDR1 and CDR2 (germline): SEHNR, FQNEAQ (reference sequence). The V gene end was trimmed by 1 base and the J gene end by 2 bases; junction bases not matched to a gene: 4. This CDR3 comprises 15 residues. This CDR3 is CASSLVQGAPYEQYF. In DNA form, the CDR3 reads TGTGCCAGCAGCTTAGTTCAGGGGGCCCCCTACGAGCAGTACTTC.

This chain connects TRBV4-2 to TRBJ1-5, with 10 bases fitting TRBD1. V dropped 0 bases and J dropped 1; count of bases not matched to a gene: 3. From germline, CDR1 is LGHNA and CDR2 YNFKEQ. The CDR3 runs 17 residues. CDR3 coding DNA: TGTGCCAGCAGCCAAGATCGACAGGGGGCCAGCAATCAGCCCCAGCATTTT. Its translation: CASSQDRQGASNQPQHF.

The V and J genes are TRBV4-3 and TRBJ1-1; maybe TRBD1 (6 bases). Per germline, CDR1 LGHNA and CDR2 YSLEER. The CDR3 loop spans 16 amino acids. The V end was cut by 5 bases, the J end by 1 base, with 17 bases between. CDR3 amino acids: CASSLGAGDGNTEAFF. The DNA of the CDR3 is TGCGCCAGCAGCTTAGGGGCAGGGGACGGGAACACTGAAGCTTTCTTT.

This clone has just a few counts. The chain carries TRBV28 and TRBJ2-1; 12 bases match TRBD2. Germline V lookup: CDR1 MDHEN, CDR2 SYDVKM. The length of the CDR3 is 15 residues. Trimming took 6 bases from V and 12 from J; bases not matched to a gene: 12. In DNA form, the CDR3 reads TGTGCCAGCAGCGATGCTAGCGGGGGGGCCCTTGGGCAGTTCTTC. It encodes CASSDASGGALGQFF. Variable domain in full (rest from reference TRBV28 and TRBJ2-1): DVKVTQSSRYLVKRTGEKVFLECVQDMDHENMFWYRQDPGLGLRLIYFSYDVKMKEKGDIPEGYSVSREKKERFSLILESASTNQTSMYLCASSDASGGALGQFFGPGTRLTVL.

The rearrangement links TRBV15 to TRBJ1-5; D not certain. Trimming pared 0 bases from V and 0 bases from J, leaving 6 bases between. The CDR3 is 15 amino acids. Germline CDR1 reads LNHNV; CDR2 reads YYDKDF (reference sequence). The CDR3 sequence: CATSRDPHSNQPQHF. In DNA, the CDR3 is TGTGCCACCAGCAGAGACCCCCATAGCAATCAGCCCCAGCATTTT.

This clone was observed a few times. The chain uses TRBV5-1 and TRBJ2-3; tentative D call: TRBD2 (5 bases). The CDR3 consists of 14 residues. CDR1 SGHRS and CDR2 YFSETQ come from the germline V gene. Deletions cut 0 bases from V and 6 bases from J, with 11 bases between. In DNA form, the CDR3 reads TGCGCCAGCAGCTTGGGGGCTAGCAAGGATACGCAGTATTTT. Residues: CASSLGASKDTQYF.

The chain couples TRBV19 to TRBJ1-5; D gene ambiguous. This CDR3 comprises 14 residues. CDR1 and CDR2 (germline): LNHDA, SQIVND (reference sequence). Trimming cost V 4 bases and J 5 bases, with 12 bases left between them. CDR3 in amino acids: CASSTVGLDQPQHF. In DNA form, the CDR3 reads TGTGCCAGTAGTACGGTTGGGCTGGATCAGCCCCAGCATTTT.

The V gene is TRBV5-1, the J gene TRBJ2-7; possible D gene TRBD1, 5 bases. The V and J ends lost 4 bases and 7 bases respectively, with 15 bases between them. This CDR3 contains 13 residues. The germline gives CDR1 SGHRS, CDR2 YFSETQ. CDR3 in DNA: TGCGCCAGCAGCCTTGCCCAGGGATGGGAGCAGTACTTC. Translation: CASSLAQGWEQYF.

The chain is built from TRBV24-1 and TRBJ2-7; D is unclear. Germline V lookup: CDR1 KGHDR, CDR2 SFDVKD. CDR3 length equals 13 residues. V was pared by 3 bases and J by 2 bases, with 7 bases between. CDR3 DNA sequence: TGTGCCACCAGTGATCCAGGCGCCTACGAGCAGTACTTC. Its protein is CATSDPGAYEQYF.

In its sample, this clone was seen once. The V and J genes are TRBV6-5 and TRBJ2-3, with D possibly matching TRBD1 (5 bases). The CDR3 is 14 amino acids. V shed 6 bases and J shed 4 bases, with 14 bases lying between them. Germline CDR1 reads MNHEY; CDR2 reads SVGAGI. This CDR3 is CASRRGLAADTQYF. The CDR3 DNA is TGTGCCAGCAGAAGGGGCCTCGCGGCAGATACGCAGTATTTT.

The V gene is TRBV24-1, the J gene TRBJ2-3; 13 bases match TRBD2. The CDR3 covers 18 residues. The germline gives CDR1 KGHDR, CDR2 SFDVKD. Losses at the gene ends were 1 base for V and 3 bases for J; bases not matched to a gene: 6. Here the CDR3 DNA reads TGTGCCACCAGTGATTTCCTTGGACTAGCGGGGGAGACAGATACGCAGTATTTT. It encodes CATSDFLGLAGETDTQYF.

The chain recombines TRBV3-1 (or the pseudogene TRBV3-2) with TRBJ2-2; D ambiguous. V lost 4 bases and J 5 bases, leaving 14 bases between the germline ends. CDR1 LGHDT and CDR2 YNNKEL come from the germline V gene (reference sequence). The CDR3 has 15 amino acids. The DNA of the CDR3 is TGTGCCAGCAGCCCAATGTTAGTTGTAACCGGGGAGCTGTTTTTT. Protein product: CASSPMLVVTGELFF.

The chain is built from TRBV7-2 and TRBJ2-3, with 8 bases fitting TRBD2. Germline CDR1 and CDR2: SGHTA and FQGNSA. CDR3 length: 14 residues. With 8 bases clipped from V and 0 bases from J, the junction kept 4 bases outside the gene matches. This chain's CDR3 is CASRGGPSTDTQYF. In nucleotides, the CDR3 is TGTGCCAGCCGGGGGGGCCCTAGCACAGATACGCAGTATTTT.

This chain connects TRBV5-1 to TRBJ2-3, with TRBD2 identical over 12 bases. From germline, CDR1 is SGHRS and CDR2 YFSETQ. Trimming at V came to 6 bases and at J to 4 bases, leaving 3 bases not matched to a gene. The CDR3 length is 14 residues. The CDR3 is CASTWTSGADTQYF. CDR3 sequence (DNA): TGCGCCAGCACCTGGACTAGCGGGGCAGATACGCAGTATTTT.

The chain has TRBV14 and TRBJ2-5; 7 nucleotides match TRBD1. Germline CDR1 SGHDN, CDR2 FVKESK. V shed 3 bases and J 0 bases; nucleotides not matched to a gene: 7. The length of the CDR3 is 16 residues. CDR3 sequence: CASSHREDRYQETQYF. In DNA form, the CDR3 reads TGTGCCAGCAGCCATCGAGAGGACAGGTACCAAGAGACCCAGTACTTC.

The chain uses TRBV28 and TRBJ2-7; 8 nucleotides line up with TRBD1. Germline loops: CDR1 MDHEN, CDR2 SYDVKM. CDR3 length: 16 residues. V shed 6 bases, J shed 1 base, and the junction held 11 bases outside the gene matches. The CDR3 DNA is TGTGCCAGCAGCACCTTCGGACAGGGCATATCCTACGAGCAGTACTTC. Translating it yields CASSTFGQGISYEQYF.

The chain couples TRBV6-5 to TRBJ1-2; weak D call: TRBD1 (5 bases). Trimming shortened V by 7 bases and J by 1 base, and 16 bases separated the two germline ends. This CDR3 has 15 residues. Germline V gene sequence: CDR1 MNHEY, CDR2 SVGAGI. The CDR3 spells CASTQRRGVNYGYTF. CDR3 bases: TGTGCCAGCACCCAAAGAAGGGGCGTTAACTATGGCTACACCTTC.